The sample holds a few counts of the clone carrying this T cell receptor beta chain. The data stem from a study of identical twins. TCRdb ran MiXCR on the 5' RACE reads and lists one entry per CDR3 protein. The sample records about 250,000 distinct CDR3 sequences, 6% to 8% being singletons. The CDR3 is made up of 15 amino acids. Germline CDR1 reads LGHNT; CDR2 reads FRNRAP. Trimming took 5 bases from V and 4 from J; bases not matched to a gene: 9. The data were also submitted as part of a second study, on yellow fever vaccine responses in identical twins.

The sequenced sample consisted of CD8+ T cells sorted from blood. The TCR comes from a woman aged 18-30 years in good health. The V call is TRBV12-5, the J call TRBJ2-7; 9 bases line up with TRBD1. Here the CDR3 reads CASGAFGQGLYEQYF. For the CDR3, the DNA is TGTGCTAGTGGTGCCTTCGGACAGGGGTTGTACGAGCAGTACTTC.